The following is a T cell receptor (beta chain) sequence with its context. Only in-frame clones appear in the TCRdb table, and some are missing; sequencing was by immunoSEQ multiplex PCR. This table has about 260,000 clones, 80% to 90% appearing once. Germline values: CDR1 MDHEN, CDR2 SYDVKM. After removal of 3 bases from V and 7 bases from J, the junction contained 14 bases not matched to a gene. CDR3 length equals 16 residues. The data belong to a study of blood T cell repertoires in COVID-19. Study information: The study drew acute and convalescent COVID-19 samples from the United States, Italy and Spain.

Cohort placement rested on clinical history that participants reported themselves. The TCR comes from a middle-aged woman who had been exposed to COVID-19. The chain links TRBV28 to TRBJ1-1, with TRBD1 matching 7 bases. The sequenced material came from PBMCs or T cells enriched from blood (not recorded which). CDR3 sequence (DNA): TGTGCCAGCAGTTTCTCCCTCACAGGACAGGACATTGAAGCTTTCTTT. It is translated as CASSFSLTGQDIEAFF.